One and the same sample provided the 10 T cell receptor beta chains below, sequenced in a study of monozygotic twins with inflammatory bowel disease. TCRdb re-analyzed the 5' RACE reads; it lists each CDR3 protein once, without DNA. In all, the sample yields approximately 400,000 distinct CDR3 sequences. Sequenced input: blood. These receptors originate from a human donor with ulcerative colitis or Crohn's disease, or a healthy co-twin of an affected twin (not recorded which).

The gene calls are TRBV7-9 and TRBJ1-4; TCRdb proposes TRBD1, but this gene call is untestable without DNA. The germline CDR1 and CDR2 sequences are SEHNR and FQNEAQ (reference sequence). The CDR3 is made up of 15 amino acids. CDR3 residues: CASSTRQGALGKLFF.

The chain carries TRBV12-5 and TRBJ2-2. The CDR3 totals 14 residues. Germline assignment: CDR1 LGHNT and CDR2 FRNRAP. The CDR3 loop is CASGLGVNTGELFF.

The chain links TRBV7-3 to TRBJ1-1; the TCRdb call, TRBD1, lacks DNA for checking. The CDR3 contains 14 residues. Per germline, CDR1 SGHTA and CDR2 FQGTGA. CDR3: CASSLLGVNTEAFF.

The chain uses TRBV7-6 and TRBJ1-1; without DNA, the TCRdb call of TRBD1 cannot be checked. The CDR3 has 13 residues. From germline, CDR1 is SGHVS and CDR2 FNYEAQ. CDR3 sequence: CASSIEQGMGAFF.

The genes are TRBV6-5 and TRBJ2-3; TCRdb returns TRBD1, unconfirmable since there is no DNA. Germline assignment: CDR1 MNHEY and CDR2 SVGAGI. The CDR3 has 16 residues. CDR3 amino acids: CASSYERGLSTDTQYF.

This chain connects TRBV5-1 to TRBJ2-3; checking the TCRdb D call of TRBD1 is not possible without DNA. Germline CDR1 is SGHRS and CDR2 is YFSETQ. The CDR3 has 14 amino acids. CDR3 sequence reads: CASGGQSGADTQYF.

The chain links TRBV28 to TRBJ1-5; the TCRdb D gene call, TRBD1, has no DNA to confirm it. This CDR3 spans 12 amino acids. Germline assignment: CDR1 MDHEN and CDR2 SYDVKM. CDR3 region: CASSVPQQPQHF.

The V call is TRBV9, the J call TRBJ2-1. This CDR3 has 11 residues. Germline V gene lookup returns CDR1 SGDLS and CDR2 YYNGEE. CDR3 region: CASSVANEQFF. Variable domain in full (rest from reference TRBV9 and TRBJ2-1): DSGVTQTPKHLITATGQRVTLRCSPRSGDLSVYWYQQSLDQGLQFLIQYYNGEERAKGNILERFSAQQFPDLHSELNLSSLELGDSALYFCASSVANEQFFGPGTRLTVL.

The chain joins TRBV11-2 to TRBJ2-1; TCRdb's D call of TRBD2 is untestable without DNA. CDR1 is SGHAT, CDR2 FQNNGV, per germline. The CDR3 runs 15 residues. CDR3 sequence reads: CASSLNSGGYNEQFF.

The V and J genes are TRBV7-8 and TRBJ2-3; as DNA is missing, the TRBD2 call by TCRdb cannot be tested. CDR3 length: 15 amino acids. Germline loops: CDR1 SGHVS, CDR2 FQNEAQ. CDR3: CASNLLAGGADTQYF.